The rows below give T cell receptor beta chains drawn from one sample of a study. TCRdb re-analysed the 5' RACE reads in MiXCR, keeping a single row per CDR3 protein. The table includes 35,000 to 50,000 distinct CDR3 sequences, approximately 28% detected once. Sequenced: tumor-infiltrating memory CD4+ T cells sorted from the breast tumor. The source of these receptors is a female donor with breast cancer. Each CDR3 is given without its conserved first and last residue. The order of the fields is J gene, clone size, V gene, CDR3 protein. Expanded clones get a size class; other rows say once, few or many, or leave the size out.

j_gene: TRBJ2-2; abundance: few; v_gene: TRBV7-9; CDR3aa: ASGTGGSNTGELF
j_gene: TRBJ2-7; abundance: -; v_gene: TRBV6-2/TRBV6-3; CDR3aa: AAGTGDEQY
j_gene: TRBJ2-1; abundance: few; v_gene: TRBV7-8; CDR3aa: ASSKGDSHYNEQF
j_gene: TRBJ1-2; abundance: few; v_gene: TRBV6-5; CDR3aa: ASSSRDRNYGYT
j_gene: TRBJ1-4; abundance: -; v_gene: TRBV20-1; CDR3aa: GARDYRVGEKLF
j_gene: TRBJ2-5; abundance: -; v_gene: TRBV5-6; CDR3aa: ASSGPAGGIRQETQY
j_gene: TRBJ2-7; abundance: -; v_gene: TRBV28; CDR3aa: ASIPSGQSVEEQY
j_gene: TRBJ2-1; abundance: -; v_gene: TRBV7-2; CDR3aa: ASSLGLAGNNEQF
j_gene: TRBJ1-2; abundance: -; v_gene: TRBV28; CDR3aa: ASSSSPRGSYGYT
j_gene: TRBJ2-1; abundance: -; v_gene: TRBV5-4; CDR3aa: ASSPGGLLPSYNEQF
j_gene: TRBJ2-1; abundance: -; v_gene: TRBV18; CDR3aa: ASSHGTPLSSYNEQF
j_gene: TRBJ2-2; abundance: many; v_gene: TRBV12-3/TRBV12-4; CDR3aa: ASSSSGDTGELF
j_gene: TRBJ2-1; abundance: -; v_gene: TRBV19; CDR3aa: ASTLTGTGINEQF
j_gene: TRBJ2-5; abundance: few; v_gene: TRBV6-5; CDR3aa: ASSYVGLAGSGETQY
j_gene: TRBJ2-7; abundance: -; v_gene: TRBV7-2; CDR3aa: ASTDRGLSYEQY
j_gene: TRBJ1-6; abundance: few; v_gene: TRBV27; CDR3aa: ASGRIQGPLH
j_gene: TRBJ2-3; abundance: -; v_gene: TRBV5-1; CDR3aa: ASSSPDGPPDTQY
j_gene: TRBJ2-7; abundance: -; v_gene: TRBV7-9; CDR3aa: ASSLDSQISEQY
j_gene: TRBJ2-2; abundance: -; v_gene: TRBV20-1; CDR3aa: SAPEGEGGIGELL
j_gene: TRBJ2-5; abundance: few; v_gene: TRBV29-1; CDR3aa: SVGGDSTQY
j_gene: TRBJ2-7; abundance: many; v_gene: TRBV9; CDR3aa: ASSVSSASYEQY
j_gene: TRBJ1-5; abundance: -; v_gene: TRBV4-1; CDR3aa: ASSQGQGMSQPQH
j_gene: TRBJ1-4; abundance: -; v_gene: TRBV25-1; CDR3aa: ASSGLSGLGEKLF
j_gene: TRBJ2-7; abundance: few; v_gene: TRBV6-5; CDR3aa: ASSYADRGTYEQY
j_gene: TRBJ2-1; abundance: -; v_gene: TRBV12-3/TRBV12-4; CDR3aa: ATKRTSVNEQF
j_gene: TRBJ1-5; abundance: -; v_gene: TRBV12-3/TRBV12-4; CDR3aa: AGSSRGDSNQPQH
j_gene: TRBJ1-2; abundance: few; v_gene: TRBV6-2/TRBV6-3; CDR3aa: ASTKDRYGYT
j_gene: TRBJ2-2; abundance: -; v_gene: TRBV11-3; CDR3aa: ASSSKGLSNTGELF
j_gene: TRBJ1-1; abundance: -; v_gene: TRBV28; CDR3aa: ASTGGFRTEAF
j_gene: TRBJ2-1; abundance: -; v_gene: TRBV7-2; CDR3aa: ASRLDARINEQF
j_gene: TRBJ1-2; abundance: many; v_gene: TRBV7-3; CDR3aa: ASSPEANYGYT
j_gene: TRBJ2-5; abundance: few; v_gene: TRBV20-1; CDR3aa: RAGASGDQETQY
j_gene: TRBJ2-5; abundance: -; v_gene: TRBV27; CDR3aa: ASSIFPPGTSGSETQY
j_gene: TRBJ1-6; abundance: -; v_gene: TRBV5-1; CDR3aa: ASSSRTNSPLH
j_gene: TRBJ1-1; abundance: few; v_gene: TRBV10-3; CDR3aa: AISKQGGNTEAF
j_gene: TRBJ2-2; abundance: -; v_gene: TRBV3-1; CDR3aa: ASSVRGAVTGELF
j_gene: TRBJ1-1; abundance: -; v_gene: TRBV4-1; CDR3aa: ASNQGRTEAF
j_gene: TRBJ1-1; abundance: -; v_gene: TRBV12-3/TRBV12-4; CDR3aa: ASSLQRREAF
j_gene: TRBJ2-7; abundance: -; v_gene: TRBV7-7; CDR3aa: ASSPTGNYEQY
j_gene: TRBJ2-3; abundance: -; v_gene: TRBV5-1; CDR3aa: ASSLFTGSQDTQY
j_gene: TRBJ2-7; abundance: -; v_gene: TRBV29-1; CDR3aa: SVAQGHEQY
j_gene: TRBJ2-1; abundance: few; v_gene: TRBV18; CDR3aa: ASSSNTGANEQF
j_gene: TRBJ2-7; abundance: -; v_gene: TRBV5-1; CDR3aa: ASSLKESYEQY
j_gene: TRBJ2-3; abundance: many; v_gene: TRBV4-1; CDR3aa: ASSSSGATDTQY
j_gene: TRBJ2-1; abundance: few; v_gene: TRBV20-1; CDR3aa: SATTHREQF
j_gene: TRBJ1-2; abundance: -; v_gene: TRBV7-9; CDR3aa: ASSLGFNVNYGYT
j_gene: TRBJ2-2; abundance: few; v_gene: TRBV5-1; CDR3aa: ASTFSNTGELF
j_gene: TRBJ2-1; abundance: -; v_gene: TRBV5-1; CDR3aa: ASSLSPTGAYNEQF
j_gene: TRBJ2-1; abundance: many; v_gene: TRBV4-1; CDR3aa: ASSQVDMGLAAANEQF
j_gene: TRBJ2-2; abundance: few; v_gene: TRBV7-8; CDR3aa: ASSSDSIGELF
j_gene: TRBJ1-4; abundance: few; v_gene: TRBV5-5; CDR3aa: ASRKSGTGDEKLF